This T cell receptor beta chain appears in the sequencing data of a study of OX40 agonist ivuxolimab in advanced cancers. Study-wide context: At doses from 0.01 to 10 mg/kg, patients were given intravenous ivuxolimab every 2 weeks. The study, taken as a whole, reports: In the 0.1 to 3.0 mg/kg range, CD4+ and CD8+ blood T cells had expanded clonally by week 6. Among the least clonally expanded were partial responders at 0.1-3.0 mg/kg.

V was pared by 5 bases and J by 2 bases, with 11 bases between. Germline V CDR1 and CDR2: KGHSH, LQKENI. This CDR3 contains 14 residues. Sequencing used immunoSEQ multiplex PCR; TCRdb keeps in-frame clones, though not all of them. Of more than 65,000 clones in the sample, more than 75% are singletons; the top ten hold 15% to 20%. Turning to this clone: The antigen is unknown.

This rearrangement joins TRBV18 to TRBJ2-3; possibly TRBD1 for D (6 bases). This TCR was recovered from an adult with an advanced solid tumor such as melanoma, head and neck, liver or kidney cancer. The material was CD4+ or CD8+ T cells sorted from blood, obtained in a trial of the OX40 agonist ivuxolimab. This CDR3 is CASSARGPTDTQYF. In nucleotides, the CDR3 is TGTGCCAGCTCAGCCAGGGGACCCACAGATACGCAGTATTTT.